This TCR beta chain was captured by sequencing in a study of CD8+ T cells in alopecia areata. CDR1 SGHRS and CDR2 YFSETQ come from the germline V gene. The CDR3 is 14 amino acids. V was pared by 5 bases and J by 0 bases, with 6 bases between. RNA was extracted and reverse transcribed into cDNA as the sequencing template. The repertoire was sequenced with immunoSEQ multiplex PCR; TCRdb's copy has only in-frame clones and lacks some. Of some 110,000 clones in the sample, around two fifths are singletons; the top ten hold approximately 3.1%. Sequencing was carried out using CD4+ T cells sorted from blood. This rearrangement joins TRBV5-1 to TRBJ2-6; no clear D gene. This clonotype was obtained from a human donor with alopecia areata. The CDR3 sequence is CASSESSGANVLTF. As DNA, the CDR3 is TGCGCCAGCAGTGAGAGCTCTGGGGCCAACGTCCTGACTTTC.